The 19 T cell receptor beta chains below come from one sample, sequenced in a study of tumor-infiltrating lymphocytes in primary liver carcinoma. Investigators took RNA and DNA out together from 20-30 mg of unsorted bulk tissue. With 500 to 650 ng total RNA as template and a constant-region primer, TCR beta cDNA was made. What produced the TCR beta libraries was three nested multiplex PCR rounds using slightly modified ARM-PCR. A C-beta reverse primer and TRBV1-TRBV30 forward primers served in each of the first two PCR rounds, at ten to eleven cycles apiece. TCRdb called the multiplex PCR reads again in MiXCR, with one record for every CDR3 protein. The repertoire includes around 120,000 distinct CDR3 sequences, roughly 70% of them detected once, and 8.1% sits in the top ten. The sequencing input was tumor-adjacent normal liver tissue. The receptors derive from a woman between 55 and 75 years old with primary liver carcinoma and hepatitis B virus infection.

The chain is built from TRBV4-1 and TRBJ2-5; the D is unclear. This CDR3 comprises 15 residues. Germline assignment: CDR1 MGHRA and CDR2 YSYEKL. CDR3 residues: CVSSQGLRSAETQYF. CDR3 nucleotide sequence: TGCGTCAGTAGCCAAGGGCTCCGGTCCGCAGAGACCCAGTACTTC.

The CDR3 region is CASSLAPLAGGQDSEQFF. The CDR3 nucleotides are TGTGCCAGCAGCTTAGCCCCCTTAGCGGGAGGGCAAGACAGTGAGCAGTTCTTC. The chain employs TRBV11-2 and TRBJ2-1, with 11 bases lining up with TRBD2. The J segment lost 9 bases and the V segment lost 1 base, leaving 14 bases of the junction unmatched. The germline CDR1 and CDR2 sequences are SGHAT and FQNNGV. The CDR3 contains 18 residues.

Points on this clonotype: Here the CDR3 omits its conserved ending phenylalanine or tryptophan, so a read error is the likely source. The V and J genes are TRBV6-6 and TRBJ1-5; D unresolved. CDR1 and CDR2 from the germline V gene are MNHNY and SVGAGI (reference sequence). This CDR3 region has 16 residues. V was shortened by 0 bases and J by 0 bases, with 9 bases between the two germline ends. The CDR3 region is CASSYSTLPSNQPQHL. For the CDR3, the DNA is TGTGCCAGCAGTTACTCGACTCTTCCTAGCAATCAGCCCCAGCATCTT.

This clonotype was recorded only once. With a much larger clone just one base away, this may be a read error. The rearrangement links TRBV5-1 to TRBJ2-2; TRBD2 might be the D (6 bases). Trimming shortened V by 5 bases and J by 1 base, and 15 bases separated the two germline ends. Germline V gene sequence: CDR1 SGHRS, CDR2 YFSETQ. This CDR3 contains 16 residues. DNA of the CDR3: TGCGCCAGCAGAAGGCTAACGGGAGTGAACACCGGGGAGCTGTTTTTT. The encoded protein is CASRRLTGVNTGELFF.

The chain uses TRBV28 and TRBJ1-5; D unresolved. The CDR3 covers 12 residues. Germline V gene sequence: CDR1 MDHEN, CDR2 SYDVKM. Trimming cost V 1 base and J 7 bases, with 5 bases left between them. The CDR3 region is CASSLLRQPQHF. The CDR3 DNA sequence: TGTGCCAGCAGTTTATTAAGGCAGCCCCAGCATTTT.

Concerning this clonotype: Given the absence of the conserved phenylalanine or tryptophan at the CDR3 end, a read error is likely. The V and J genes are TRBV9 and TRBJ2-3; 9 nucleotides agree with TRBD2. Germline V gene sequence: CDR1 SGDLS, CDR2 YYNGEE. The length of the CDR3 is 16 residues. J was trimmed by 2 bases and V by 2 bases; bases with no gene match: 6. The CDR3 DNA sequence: TGTGCCAGCAGCGTCTCTAGCGGGGTAAACACAGATACGCAGTATCTT. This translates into CASSVSSGVNTDTQYL.

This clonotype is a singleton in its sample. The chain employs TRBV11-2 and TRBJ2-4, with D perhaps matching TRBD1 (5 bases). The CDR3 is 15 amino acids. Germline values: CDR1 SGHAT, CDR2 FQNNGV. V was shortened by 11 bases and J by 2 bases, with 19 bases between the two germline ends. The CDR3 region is CADSSPLRTKNIQYF. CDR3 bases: TGTGCCGACAGCTCCCCCTTACGGACCAAAAACATTCAGTACTTC.

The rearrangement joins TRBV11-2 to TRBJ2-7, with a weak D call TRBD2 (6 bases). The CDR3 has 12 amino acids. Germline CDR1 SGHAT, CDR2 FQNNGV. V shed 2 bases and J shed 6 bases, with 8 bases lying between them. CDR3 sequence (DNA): TGTGCCAGCAGCTTAACTAGCAGCGAGCAGTACTTC. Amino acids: CASSLTSSEQYF.

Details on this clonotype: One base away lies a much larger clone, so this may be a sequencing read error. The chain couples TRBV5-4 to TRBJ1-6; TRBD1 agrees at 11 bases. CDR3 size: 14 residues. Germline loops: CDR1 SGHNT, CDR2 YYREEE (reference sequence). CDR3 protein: CVSSLRDRGAPLHF. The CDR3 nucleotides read TGTGTCAGCAGCTTGAGGGACAGGGGGGCACCCCTCCACTTT.

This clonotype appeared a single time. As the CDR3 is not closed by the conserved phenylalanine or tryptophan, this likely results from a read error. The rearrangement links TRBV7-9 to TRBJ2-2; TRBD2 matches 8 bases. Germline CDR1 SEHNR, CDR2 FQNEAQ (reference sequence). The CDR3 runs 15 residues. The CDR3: CASSLALSGTGKLFS. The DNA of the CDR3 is TGTGCCAGCAGCTTAGCCCTTAGCGGGACCGGGAAGCTGTTTTCT.

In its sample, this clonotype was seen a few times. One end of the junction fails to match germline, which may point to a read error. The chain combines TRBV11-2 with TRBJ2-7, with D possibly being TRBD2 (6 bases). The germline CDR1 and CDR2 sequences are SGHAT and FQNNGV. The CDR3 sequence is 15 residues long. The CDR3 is CASSLLTGVIYGQYF. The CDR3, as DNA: TGTGCTAGCAGCTTATTGACGGGAGTGATCTACGGTCAGTACTTC.

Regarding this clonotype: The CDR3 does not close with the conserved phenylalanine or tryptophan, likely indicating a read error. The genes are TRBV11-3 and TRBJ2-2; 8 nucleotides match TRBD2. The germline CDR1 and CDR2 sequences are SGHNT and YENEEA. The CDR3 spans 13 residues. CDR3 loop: CATSAGDTEELFI. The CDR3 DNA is TGTGCCACCTCAGCGGGAGACACCGAGGAGCTGTTTATT.

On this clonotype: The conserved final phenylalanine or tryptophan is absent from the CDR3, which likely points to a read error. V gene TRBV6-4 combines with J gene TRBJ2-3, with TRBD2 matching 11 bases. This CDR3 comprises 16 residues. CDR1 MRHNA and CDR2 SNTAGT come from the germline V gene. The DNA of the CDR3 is TGTGCCAGCAGTGACGTAGCGGGAGGGTTCACAGATATGCAGTATTGT. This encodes CASSDVAGGFTDMQYC.

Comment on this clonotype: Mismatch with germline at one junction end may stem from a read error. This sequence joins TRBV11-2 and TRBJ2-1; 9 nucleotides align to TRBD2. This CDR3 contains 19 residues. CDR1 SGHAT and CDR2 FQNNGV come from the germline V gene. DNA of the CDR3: TGTGCCAACAGCTTAGAATCGGGCGGGAGGGCCTTGACCTTCAATGGGCAGTTCTTC. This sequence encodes CANSLESGGRALTFNGQFF.

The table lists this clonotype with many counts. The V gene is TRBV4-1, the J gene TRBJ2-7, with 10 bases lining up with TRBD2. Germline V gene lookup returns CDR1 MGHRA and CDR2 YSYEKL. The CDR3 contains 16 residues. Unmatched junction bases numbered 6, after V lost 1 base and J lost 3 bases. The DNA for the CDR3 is TGCGCCAGCAGCCAAGGAAGCGGGAGGGCCGGCTACGAGCAGTACTTC. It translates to CASSQGSGRAGYEQYF.

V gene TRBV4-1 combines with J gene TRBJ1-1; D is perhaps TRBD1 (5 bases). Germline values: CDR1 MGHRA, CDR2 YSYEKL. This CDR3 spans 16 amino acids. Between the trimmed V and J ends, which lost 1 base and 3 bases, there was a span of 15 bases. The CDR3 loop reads CASSQARGSGDTEAFF. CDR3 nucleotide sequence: TGCGCCAGCAGCCAAGCTAGGGGCAGTGGGGACACTGAAGCTTTCTTT.

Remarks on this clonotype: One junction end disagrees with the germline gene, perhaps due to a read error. The CDR3 nucleotides are TGTGCCAGCAGCAAAGACACGGGATCCTACAATGAGCAGTTCTTC. Residues: CASSKDTGSYNEQFF. The chain couples TRBV4-2 to TRBJ2-1, with D perhaps matching TRBD2 (5 bases). The CDR3 is made up of 15 amino acids. The germline V gene encodes CDR1 LGHNA and CDR2 YNFKEQ.

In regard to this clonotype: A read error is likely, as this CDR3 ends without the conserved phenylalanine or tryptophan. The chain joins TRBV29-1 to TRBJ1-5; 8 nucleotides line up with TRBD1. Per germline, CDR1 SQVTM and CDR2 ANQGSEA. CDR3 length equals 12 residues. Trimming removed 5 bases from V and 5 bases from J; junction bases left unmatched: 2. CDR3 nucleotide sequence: TGCAGCGTTCGGACAGGGTATCAGCCCCAGCATTCT. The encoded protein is CSVRTGYQPQHS.

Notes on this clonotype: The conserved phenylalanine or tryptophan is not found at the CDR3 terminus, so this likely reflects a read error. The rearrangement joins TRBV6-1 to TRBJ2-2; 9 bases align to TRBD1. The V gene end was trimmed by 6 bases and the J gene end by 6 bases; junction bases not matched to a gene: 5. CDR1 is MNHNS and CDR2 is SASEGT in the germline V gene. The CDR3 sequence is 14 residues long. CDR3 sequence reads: CASRATGGSGELFL. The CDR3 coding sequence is TGTGCCAGCAGAGCTACAGGGGGCTCCGGGGAGCTGTTTCTT.